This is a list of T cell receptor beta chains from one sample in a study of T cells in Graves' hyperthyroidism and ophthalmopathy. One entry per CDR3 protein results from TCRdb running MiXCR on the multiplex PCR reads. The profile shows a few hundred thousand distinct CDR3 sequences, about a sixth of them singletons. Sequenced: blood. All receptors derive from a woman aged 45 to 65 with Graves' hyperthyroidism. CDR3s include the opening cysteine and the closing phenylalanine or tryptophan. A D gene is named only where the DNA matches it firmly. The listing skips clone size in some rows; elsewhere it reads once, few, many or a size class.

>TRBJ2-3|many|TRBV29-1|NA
TGCAGCGTTGAAGAATACACTAGCAGAACAGATACGCAGTATTTT
CSVEEYTSRTDTQYF
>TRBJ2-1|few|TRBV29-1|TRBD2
TGCAGCCCCGGGACTAGCGGCCATGAGCAGTTCTTC
CSPGTSGHEQFF
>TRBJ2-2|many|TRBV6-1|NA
TGTGCCAGCTGCCTCTACACCGGGGAGCTGTTTTTT
CASCLYTGELFF
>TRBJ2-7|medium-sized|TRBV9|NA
TGTGCCAGCAGCGTTGCCCTCGGGATCTCCTACGAGCAGTACTTC
CASSVALGISYEQYF
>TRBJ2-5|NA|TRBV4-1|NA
TGCGCCAGCAGCCACGCACAGACGGCCGGCGGGCAAGAGACCCAGTACTTC
CASSHAQTAGGQETQYF
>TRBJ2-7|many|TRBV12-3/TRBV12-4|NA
TGTGCCAGCAGTTTGTTGGCCCTCTACGAGCAGTACTTC
CASSLLALYEQYF
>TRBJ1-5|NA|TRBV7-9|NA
TGTGCCAGCAGCTTGGCGCAGAATCAGCCCCAGCATTTT
CASSLAQNQPQHF
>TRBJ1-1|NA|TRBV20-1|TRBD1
TGCAGTGCTGGAGCGGGACAGGGTAACACTGAAGCTTTCTTT
CSAGAGQGNTEAFF
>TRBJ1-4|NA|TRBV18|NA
TGTGCCAGCTCCCCTCGGGAAAGGGAAAAACTGTTTTTT
CASSPREREKLFF
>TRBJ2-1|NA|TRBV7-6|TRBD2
TGTGCCAGCAGCTCATCCGTAGCGGGAAGCTCCTACAATGAGCAGTTCTTC
CASSSSVAGSSYNEQFF
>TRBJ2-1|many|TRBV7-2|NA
TGTGCCAGCAGCTACAATCGGTGGGAGCAGTTCTTC
CASSYNRWEQFF
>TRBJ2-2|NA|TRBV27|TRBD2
TGTGCCAGCAGTCCCCTAGCGGGAGCGTCCGGGGAGCTGTTTTTT
CASSPLAGASGELFF
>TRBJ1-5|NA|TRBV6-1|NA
TGTGCCAGCAGAAATTTGGATCTGGGGGGCAATCAGCCCCAGCATTTT
CASRNLDLGGNQPQHF
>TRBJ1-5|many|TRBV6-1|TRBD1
TGTGCCAGCAGACCCGGGACAGGGCGCAATCAGCCCCAGCATTTT
CASRPGTGRNQPQHF
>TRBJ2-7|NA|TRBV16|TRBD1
TGTGCCAGCAGCCCACGGGACAGGGGGACCTACGAGCAGTACTTC
CASSPRDRGTYEQYF
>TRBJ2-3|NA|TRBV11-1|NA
TGTGCCAGCAGCTTAAGGAGGTCGGATACGCAGTATTTT
CASSLRRSDTQYF
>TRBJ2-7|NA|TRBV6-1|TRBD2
TGTGCCGCCCGTGGGGCGGGAGACTACGAGCAGTACTTC
CAARGAGDYEQYF
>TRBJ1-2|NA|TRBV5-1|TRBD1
TGCGCCAGCAGCGGGGGACAGATATATAACTATGGCTACACCTTC
CASSGGQIYNYGYTF
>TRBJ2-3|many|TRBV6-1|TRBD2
TGTGCCAGCAGTGAGGGGGGGAATACGCAGTATTTT
CASSEGGNTQYF
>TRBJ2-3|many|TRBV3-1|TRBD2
TGTGCCAGCAGCCCCGGGGGAGCGGGAGGCAATACGCAGTATTTT
CASSPGGAGGNTQYF
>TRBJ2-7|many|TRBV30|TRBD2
TGTGCCTGGAGTGTATGGTCTAGCGGAGGTAGTCCCCTCGACGAGCAGTACTTC
CAWSVWSSGGSPLDEQYF
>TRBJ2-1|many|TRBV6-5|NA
TGTGCCAGCAGTTACTCGGCGGGATATCTTGCCAATGAGCAGTTCTTC
CASSYSAGYLANEQFF
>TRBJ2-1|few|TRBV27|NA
TGTGCCAGCAGCCCGAAGATGTGGGCGCGGAATGAGCAGTTCTTC
CASSPKMWARNEQFF
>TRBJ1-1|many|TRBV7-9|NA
TGTGCCAGCAGCTTTAAGAGAGGAGCTTTCTTT
CASSFKRGAFF
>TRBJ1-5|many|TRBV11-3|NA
TGTGCCAGCAGCTTAAGTACAGGTCAGCCCCAGCATTTT
CASSLSTGQPQHF
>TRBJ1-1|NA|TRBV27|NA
TGTGCCAGCAGTACTAGGAGGCCCCGACGGGATAGTGAAGCTTTCTTT
CASSTRRPRRDSEAFF
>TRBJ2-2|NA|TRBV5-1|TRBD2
TGCGCCAGCAGCTTGACTAGCGGGATCACCGGGGAGCTGTTTTTT
CASSLTSGITGELFF
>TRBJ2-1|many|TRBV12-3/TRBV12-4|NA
TGTGCCAGCACAACTAGTTTCGGTGAGCAGTTCTTC
CASTTSFGEQFF
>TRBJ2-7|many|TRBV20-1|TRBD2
TGCAGTGCTAGGGGCCCTCGGGCGGGAGTCATCTCCTACGAGCAGTACTTC
CSARGPRAGVISYEQYF
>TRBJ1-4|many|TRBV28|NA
TGTGCCAGCAGTTTATGGGATAGCGCAACTAATGAAAAACTGTTTTTT
CASSLWDSATNEKLFF
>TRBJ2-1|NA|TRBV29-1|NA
TGCAGCGTTGTGGGGGCTCCCTCCAATGAGCAGTTCTTC
CSVVGAPSNEQFF
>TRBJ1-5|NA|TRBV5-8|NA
TGTGCCAGCAGCTTGATGGGGCAATTCGGCAATCAGCCCCAGCATTTT
CASSLMGQFGNQPQHF
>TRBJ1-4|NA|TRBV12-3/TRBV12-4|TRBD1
TGTGCCAGCAGGCGGGACAGGGGGAATGAAAAACTGTTTTTT
CASRRDRGNEKLFF
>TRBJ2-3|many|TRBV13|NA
TGTGCCAGCAGCTTCAGCGGTAGCACAGATACGCAGTATTTT
CASSFSGSTDTQYF
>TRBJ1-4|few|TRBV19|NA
TGTGCCTCCGAGGTCAGGGGTGGCGAAAAACTGTTTTTT
CASEVRGGEKLFF
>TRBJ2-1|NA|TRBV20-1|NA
TGCAGTGCCGAAGGCGGAACCAGCTCCTACAATGAGCAGTTCTTC
CSAEGGTSSYNEQFF
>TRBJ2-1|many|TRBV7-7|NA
TGTGCTAGCAGCTGGGAGGACAATAAGCAGTTCTTC
CASSWEDNKQFF
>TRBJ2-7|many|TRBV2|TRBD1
TGTGCCAGCAGGGCCGGGACAGGTACCCACGAGCAGTACTTC
CASRAGTGTHEQYF
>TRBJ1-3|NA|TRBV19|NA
TGTGCCAGTAGTATACGGGGTACCGGAAACACCATATATTTT
CASSIRGTGNTIYF
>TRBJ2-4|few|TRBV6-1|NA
TGTGCCAGCAGTGATTTTGGGGGGCTTCGTCCCGAAAACATTCAGTACTTC
CASSDFGGLRPENIQYF
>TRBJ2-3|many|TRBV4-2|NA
TGTGCCAGCAGCCAAGAAAGTAGCCCTCGCACAGATACGCAGTATTTT
CASSQESSPRTDTQYF
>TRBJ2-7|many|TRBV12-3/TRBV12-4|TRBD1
TGTGCCAGCAGCAAAAGCTCGCAGGGGGCTCACGAGCAGTACTTC
CASSKSSQGAHEQYF
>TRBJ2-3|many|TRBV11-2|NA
TGTGCCAGCAGCTTAGGGTGGGCGACCACAGATACGCAGTATTTT
CASSLGWATTDTQYF
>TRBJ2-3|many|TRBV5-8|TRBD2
TGTGCCAGCAGCTTGGATCGGGAGGGCCGTTCGAGCACAGATACGCAGTATTTT
CASSLDREGRSSTDTQYF
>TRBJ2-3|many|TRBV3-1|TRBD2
TGTGCCAGCAGTGGACTAGCGGGAGGATGGAGCACAGATACGCAGTATTTT
CASSGLAGGWSTDTQYF
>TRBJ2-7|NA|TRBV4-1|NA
TGCGCCAGCAGCCAGGGACCATCCATTGGATACGAGCAGTACTTC
CASSQGPSIGYEQYF
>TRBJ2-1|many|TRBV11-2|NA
TGTGCCAGCAGCCCCTACTTTGCGGGGAGCTCCTACAATGAGCAGTTCTTC
CASSPYFAGSSYNEQFF